This T cell receptor (beta chain) came from a study of tumor and adjacent non-tumor tissue in lung cancer. Study information: On average, productive TCRbeta reads reached about 4.17 million per sample.

V lost 0 bases and J lost 5, with 11 bases in between. Germline loops: CDR1 ENHRY, CDR2 SYGVKD. The CDR3 sequence is 15 residues long. The library came from three nested PCR rounds adapted from ARM-PCR protocols. Using its own MiXCR run on the multiplex PCR reads, TCRdb lists one record per CDR3 protein. The sample lists 52,000 or so distinct CDR3 sequences; about 80% were seen once. No cell sorting was done before RNA was extracted from the tissue. The normal lung tissue was taken more than 3 cm from the tumor edge. The sequencing sample was made of distant non-tumor lung tissue. The chain links TRBV10-3 to TRBJ2-1; tentative D call: TRBD1 (5 bases). The source of this sequence is a woman aged 60-75 years with non-small cell lung cancer. In DNA form, the CDR3 reads TGTGCCATCAGTGAGTCGGACAACAGAGACAATGAGCAGTTCTTC. Translation: CAISESDNRDNEQFF.